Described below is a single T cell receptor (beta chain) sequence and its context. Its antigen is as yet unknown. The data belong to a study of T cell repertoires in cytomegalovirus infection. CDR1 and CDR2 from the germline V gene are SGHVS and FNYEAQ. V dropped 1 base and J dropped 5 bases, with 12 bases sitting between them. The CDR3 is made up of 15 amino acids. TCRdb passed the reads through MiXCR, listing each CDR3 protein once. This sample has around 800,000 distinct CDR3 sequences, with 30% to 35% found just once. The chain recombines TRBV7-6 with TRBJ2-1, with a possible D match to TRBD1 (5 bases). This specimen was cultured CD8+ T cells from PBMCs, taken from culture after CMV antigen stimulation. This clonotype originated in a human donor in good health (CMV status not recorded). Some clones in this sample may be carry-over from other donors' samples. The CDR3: CASSLVTTANNEQFF. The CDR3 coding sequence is TGTGCCAGCAGCTTAGTAACGACAGCCAACAATGAGCAGTTCTTC.